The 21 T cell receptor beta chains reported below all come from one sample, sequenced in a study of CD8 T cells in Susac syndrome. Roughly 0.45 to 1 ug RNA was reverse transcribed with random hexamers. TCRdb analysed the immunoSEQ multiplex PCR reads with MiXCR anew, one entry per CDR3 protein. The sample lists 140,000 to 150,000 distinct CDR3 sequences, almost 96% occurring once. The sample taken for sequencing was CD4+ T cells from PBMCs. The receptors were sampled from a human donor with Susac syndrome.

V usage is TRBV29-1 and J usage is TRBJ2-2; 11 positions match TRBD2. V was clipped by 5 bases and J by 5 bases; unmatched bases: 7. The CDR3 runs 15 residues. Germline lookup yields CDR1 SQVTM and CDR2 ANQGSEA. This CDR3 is CSVSTSGSGTGELFF. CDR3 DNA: TGCAGCGTTTCCACTAGCGGGAGCGGGACCGGGGAGCTGTTTTTT.

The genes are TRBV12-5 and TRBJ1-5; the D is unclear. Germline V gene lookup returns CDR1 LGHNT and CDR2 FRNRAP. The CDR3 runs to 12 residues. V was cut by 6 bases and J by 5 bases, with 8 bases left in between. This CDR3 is CASGGIDQPQHF. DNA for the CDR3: TGTGCTAGTGGGGGGATCGATCAGCCCCAGCATTTT. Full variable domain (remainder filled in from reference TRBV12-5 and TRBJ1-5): DARVTQTPRHKVTEMGQEVTMRCQPILGHNTVFWYRQTMMQGLELLAYFRNRAPLDDSGMPKDRFSAEMPDATLATLKIQPSEPRDSAVYFCASGGIDQPQHFGDGTRLSIL.

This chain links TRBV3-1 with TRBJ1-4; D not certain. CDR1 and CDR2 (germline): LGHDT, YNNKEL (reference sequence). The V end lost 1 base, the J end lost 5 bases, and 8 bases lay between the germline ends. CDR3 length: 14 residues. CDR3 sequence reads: CASSQGLRNEKLFF. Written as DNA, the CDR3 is TGTGCCAGCAGCCAAGGACTCCGGAATGAAAAACTGTTTTTT.

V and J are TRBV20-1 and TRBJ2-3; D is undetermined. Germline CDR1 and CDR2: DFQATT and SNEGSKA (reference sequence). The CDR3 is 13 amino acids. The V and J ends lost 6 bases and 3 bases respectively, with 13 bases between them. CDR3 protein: CSAPGMGTDTQYF. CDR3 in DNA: TGCAGTGCGCCGGGCATGGGTACAGATACGCAGTATTTT.

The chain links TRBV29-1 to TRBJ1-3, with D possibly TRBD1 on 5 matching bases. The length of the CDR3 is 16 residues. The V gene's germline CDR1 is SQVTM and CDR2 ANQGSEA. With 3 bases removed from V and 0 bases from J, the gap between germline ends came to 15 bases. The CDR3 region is CSVDAGLRDSGNTIYF. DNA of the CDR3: TGCAGCGTTGATGCAGGGCTACGGGACTCTGGAAACACCATATATTTT.

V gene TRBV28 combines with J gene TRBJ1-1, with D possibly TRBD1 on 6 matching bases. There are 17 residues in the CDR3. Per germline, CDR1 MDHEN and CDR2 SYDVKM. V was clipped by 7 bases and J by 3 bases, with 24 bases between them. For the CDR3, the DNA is TGTGCCAGCATGGGAGCGGGGGGGGGCAGATCGTACACTGAAGCTTTCTTT. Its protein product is CASMGAGGGRSYTEAFF.

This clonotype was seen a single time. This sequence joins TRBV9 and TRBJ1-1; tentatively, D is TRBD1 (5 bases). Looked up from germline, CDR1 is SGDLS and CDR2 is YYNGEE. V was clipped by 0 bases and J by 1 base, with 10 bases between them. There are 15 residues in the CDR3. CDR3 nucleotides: TGTGCCAGCAGCGTAGATGGGGCATCGAACACTGAAGCTTTCTTT. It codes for CASSVDGASNTEAFF. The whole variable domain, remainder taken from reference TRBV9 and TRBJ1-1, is DSGVTQTPKHLITATGQRVTLRCSPRSGDLSVYWYQQSLDQGLQFLIQYYNGEERAKGNILERFSAQQFPDLHSELNLSSLELGDSALYFCASSVDGASNTEAFFGQGTRLTVV.

The CDR3 nucleotides read TGTGCCAGCTCCTCAGGTACGGGGGCGGGTCAGCCCCAGCATTTT. As protein: CASSSGTGAGQPQHF. This chain links TRBV18 with TRBJ1-5, with D possibly TRBD1 on 6 matching bases. The CDR3 loop spans 15 amino acids. Trimming shortened V by 6 bases and J by 6 bases, and 18 bases separated the two germline ends. Germline V lookup: CDR1 KGHSH, CDR2 LQKENI.

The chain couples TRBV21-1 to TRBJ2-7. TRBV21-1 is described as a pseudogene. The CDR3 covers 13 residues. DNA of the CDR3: TGTGCCAGCATATCACCGAGCTTAAAAGAGCAGTACTTC. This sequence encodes CASISPSLKEQYF.

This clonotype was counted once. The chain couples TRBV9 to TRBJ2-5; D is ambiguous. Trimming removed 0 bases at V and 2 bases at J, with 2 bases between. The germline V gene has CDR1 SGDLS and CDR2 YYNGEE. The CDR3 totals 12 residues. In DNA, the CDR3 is TGTGCCAGCAGCGTAGATCAAGAGACCCAGTACTTC. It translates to CASSVDQETQYF.

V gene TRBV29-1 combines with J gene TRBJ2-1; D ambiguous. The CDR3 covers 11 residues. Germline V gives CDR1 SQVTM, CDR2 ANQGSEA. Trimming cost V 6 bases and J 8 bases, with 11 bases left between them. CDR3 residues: CSVYSPYEQFF. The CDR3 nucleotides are TGCAGCGTCTATTCCCCATATGAGCAGTTCTTC.

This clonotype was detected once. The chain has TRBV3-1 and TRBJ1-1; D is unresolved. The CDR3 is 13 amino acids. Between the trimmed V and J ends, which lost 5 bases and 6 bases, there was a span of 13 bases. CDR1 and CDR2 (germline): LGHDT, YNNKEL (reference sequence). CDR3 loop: CASSFPGSAEAFF. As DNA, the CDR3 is TGTGCCAGCAGCTTCCCCGGGAGCGCTGAAGCTTTCTTT.

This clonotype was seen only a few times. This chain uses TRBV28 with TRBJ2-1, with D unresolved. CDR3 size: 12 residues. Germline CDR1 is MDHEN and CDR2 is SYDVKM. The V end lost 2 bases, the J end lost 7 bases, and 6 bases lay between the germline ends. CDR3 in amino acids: CASSLRVNEQFF. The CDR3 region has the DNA TGTGCCAGCAGTTTAAGGGTTAATGAGCAGTTCTTC.

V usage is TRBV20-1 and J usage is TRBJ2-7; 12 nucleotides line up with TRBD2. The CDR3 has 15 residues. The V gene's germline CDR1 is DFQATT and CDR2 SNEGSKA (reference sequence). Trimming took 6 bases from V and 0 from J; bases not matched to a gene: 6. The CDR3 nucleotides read TGCAGTGCCCAGGGACTAGCGGGCCGCTCCTACGAGCAGTACTTC. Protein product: CSAQGLAGRSYEQYF.

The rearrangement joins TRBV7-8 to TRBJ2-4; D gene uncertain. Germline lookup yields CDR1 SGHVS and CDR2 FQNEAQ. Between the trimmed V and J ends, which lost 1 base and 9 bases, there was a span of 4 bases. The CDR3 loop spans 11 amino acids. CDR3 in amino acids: CASSLVGIQYF. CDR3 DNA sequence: TGTGCCAGCAGCTTAGTGGGCATTCAGTACTTC.

The CDR3 sequence is CASSRTSNTEAFF. The CDR3 DNA reads TGTGCCAGCAGCAGGACCAGTAACACTGAAGCTTTCTTT. The V and J genes are TRBV12-3 or TRBV12-4 and TRBJ1-1; unclear D gene. The CDR3 has 13 residues. The germline V and J ends were trimmed by 6 bases and 2 bases, with 10 bases remaining between them.

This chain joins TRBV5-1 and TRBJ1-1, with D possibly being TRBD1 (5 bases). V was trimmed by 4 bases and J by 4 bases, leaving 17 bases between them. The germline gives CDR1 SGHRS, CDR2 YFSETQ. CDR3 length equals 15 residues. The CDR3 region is CASSGTFREGTEAFF. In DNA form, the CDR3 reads TGCGCCAGCAGCGGGACGTTCCGGGAGGGCACTGAAGCTTTCTTT.

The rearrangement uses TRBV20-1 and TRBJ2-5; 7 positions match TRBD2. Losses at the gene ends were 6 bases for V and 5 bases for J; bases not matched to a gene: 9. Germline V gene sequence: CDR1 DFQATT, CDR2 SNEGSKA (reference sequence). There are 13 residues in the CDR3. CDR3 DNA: TGCAGTGCCTCTGGCCTAGCGGTGGAGACCCAGTACTTC. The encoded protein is CSASGLAVETQYF.

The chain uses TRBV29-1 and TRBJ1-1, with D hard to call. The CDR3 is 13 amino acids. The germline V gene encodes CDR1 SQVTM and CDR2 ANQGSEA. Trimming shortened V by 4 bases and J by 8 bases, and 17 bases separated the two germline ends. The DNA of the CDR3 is TGCAGCGTTGTCTACATTGCGGAAGGGGAAGCTTTCTTT. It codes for CSVVYIAEGEAFF.

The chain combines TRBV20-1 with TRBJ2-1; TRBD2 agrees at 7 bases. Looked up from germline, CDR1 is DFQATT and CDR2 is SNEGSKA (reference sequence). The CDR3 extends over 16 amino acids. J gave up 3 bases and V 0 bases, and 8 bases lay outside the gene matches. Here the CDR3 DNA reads TGCAGTGCTAGAGATCTTCGGGCTAGCGGCTACAATGAGCAGTTCTTC. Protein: CSARDLRASGYNEQFF.

For the CDR3, the DNA is TGCGCCAGCAGCCAACTAGCGGGGTACAATGAGCAGTTCTTC. Translated: CASSQLAGYNEQFF. This chain uses TRBV4-1 with TRBJ2-1; TRBD2 matches at 9 bases. With V trimmed by 2 bases and J by 4 bases, 0 bases remained unmatched. The CDR3 is made up of 14 amino acids. Looked up from germline, CDR1 is MGHRA and CDR2 is YSYEKL.